This is a list of T cell receptor beta chains from one sample in a study of cytomegalovirus exposure and HLA in healthy donors. Measured with immunoSEQ multiplex PCR; TCRdb has only the in-frame clones, and not every one. The table lists about 200,000 clones, over 75% of them singletons. Sequencing used PBMCs. The receptors were gathered from a woman aged 18-35 years in good health and CMV-seropositive. The CDR3 runs from the conserved cysteine through the conserved F or W. A D gene is named only where the DNA matches it firmly. The size field is filled for only some rows; it gives once, few, many or a size class.

J,V,size,D,CDR3,DNA
TRBJ2-7,TRBV18,-,-,CASSPGPGIGEQYF,TGTGCCAGCTCACCAGGCCCGGGGATAGGCGAGCAGTACTTC
TRBJ2-1,TRBV2,-,TRBD2,CASSTPRSGTYNEQFF,TGTGCCAGCAGCACTCCAAGGAGCGGGACTTACAATGAGCAGTTCTTC
TRBJ1-5,TRBV2,once,TRBD1,CASSGQGGGHSNQPQHF,TGTGCCAGCAGTGGACAGGGAGGAGGCCATAGCAATCAGCCCCAGCATTTT
TRBJ1-1,TRBV28,-,TRBD1,CASSLWGQGALWGAEAFF,TGTGCCAGCAGTTTATGGGGACAGGGGGCCCTGTGGGGGGCTGAAGCTTTCTTT
TRBJ1-1,TRBV5-1,-,-,CASSLQDYTEAFF,TGCGCCAGCAGCTTACAGGATTACACTGAAGCTTTCTTT
TRBJ2-7,TRBV11-2,-,TRBD2,CASSPISGTSYEQYF,TGTGCCAGCAGCCCAATCAGCGGGACGTCCTACGAGCAGTACTTC
TRBJ2-7,TRBV11-3,-,-,CASSLDIPGDNYEQYF,TGTGCCAGCAGCTTAGATATACCAGGGGATAACTACGAGCAGTACTTC
TRBJ1-3,TRBV10-3,-,TRBD1,CAISESRGRSGNTIYF,TGTGCCATCAGTGAGTCGAGGGGGCGCTCTGGAAACACCATATATTTT
TRBJ2-7,TRBV6-5,-,TRBD1,CASNPGTGAIEQYF,TGTGCCAGCAACCCCGGGACAGGGGCCATCGAGCAGTACTTC
TRBJ2-7,TRBV2,-,-,CASTPWAGPSYEQYF,TGTGCCAGCACCCCGTGGGCAGGTCCTTCCTACGAGCAGTACTTC
TRBJ2-6,TRBV18,-,TRBD1,CASSPFGQVRSGANVLTF,TGTGCCAGCTCACCATTCGGACAGGTTCGCTCTGGGGCCAACGTCCTGACTTTC
TRBJ2-1,TRBV11-2,-,-,CASSHPLFGGGRYNEQFF,TGTGCCAGCAGCCACCCCTTATTTGGGGGAGGACGCTACAATGAGCAGTTCTTC
TRBJ2-7,TRBV27,-,-,CASSSKDSLGYEQYF,TGTGCCAGCAGTTCTAAGGACAGTCTCGGGTACGAGCAGTACTTC
TRBJ1-5,TRBV4-1,-,TRBD1,CASSQDVARGPVQPQHF,TGCGCCAGCAGCCAAGATGTGGCCAGGGGGCCGGTTCAGCCCCAGCATTTT
TRBJ1-1,TRBV27,once,-,CASSPLGGRVNTEAFF,TGTGCCAGCAGTCCACTCGGGGGAAGGGTGAACACTGAAGCTTTCTTT
TRBJ2-1,TRBV4-1,-,-,CASSPSREGDNEQFF,TGCGCCAGCTCTCCCTCGCGCGAGGGAGACAATGAGCAGTTCTTC
TRBJ1-1,TRBV6-4,-,TRBD1,CASSRQQGTEAFF,TGTGCCAGCAGTAGGCAACAGGGGACTGAAGCTTTCTTT